The sequence of this T cell receptor (beta chain) was determined in a study of regulatory T cells in long-lasting Graves disease. This CDR3 contains 14 residues. V shed 6 bases and J shed 1 base, with 15 bases lying between them. Looked up from germline, CDR1 is DFQATT and CDR2 is SNEGSKA (reference sequence). Time point given: newly diagnosed GD, antithyroid drugs for less than 3 months. PBMCs were the source of the RNA used for TCR sequencing. For TCR beta, libraries came from iRepertoire HTBI primers and Arm-PCR of CDR3 regions. TCRdb re-derived calls from the multiplex PCR reads in MiXCR, one entry per CDR3 protein. The repertoire holds a few hundred thousand distinct CDR3 sequences, with around 15% as singletons. Another study also made use of these data, one on T cells in Graves' hyperthyroidism and ophthalmopathy.

The sample was peripheral blood mononuclear cells (PBMCs), taken at new diagnosis, from a patient treated with antithyroid drugs. The gene calls are TRBV20-1 and TRBJ1-1; D unresolved. The receptor was derived from a woman aged 50 to 65 with Graves disease. The CDR3 nucleotides are TGCAGTGCCTCCGGACGAGCCGCGAACACTGAAGCTTTCTTT. It is translated as CSASGRAANTEAFF.